The clone carrying this TCR beta chain was counted a single time. Its antigen remains unknown. Measured with immunoSEQ multiplex PCR; TCRdb has only the in-frame clones, and not every one. The sample lists a few hundred thousand clones; approximately 79% were seen once. The CDR3 consists of 13 residues. Germline CDR1 reads KGHSH; CDR2 reads LQKENI. V lost 1 base and J lost 4, with 5 bases in between. The sample belongs to a study of shared clonotypes between healthy human individuals. Broader study findings: Only blood samples were collected, and tissue repertoires likely differ. The naive CD4 repertoires of a handful of donors were compared, and 5% to 6.5% of clonotypes were shared.

The sequenced sample consisted of memory CD4+ T cells sorted from blood. Noted subset: CD45RA-negative fraction. The sequence was collected from a young man in good health. This chain joins TRBV18 and TRBJ2-1; no clear D. This CDR3 is CASSPLLYNEQFF. CDR3 bases: TGTGCCAGCTCACCACTTTTATACAATGAGCAGTTCTTC.